One sample yielded the 14 T cell receptor beta chains listed below, sequenced in a study of immune evolution from preneoplasia to lung adenocarcinoma. Using immunoSEQ multiplex PCR, the repertoire was profiled, and TCRdb retains in-frame clones only, with some absent. The sample has about 5,400 clones, 86% seen once; the top ten hold more than 2.5%. Sequenced material: FFPE invasive lung adenocarcinoma tissue. These receptor sequences come from a person between 50 and 70 years old with lung adenocarcinoma.

The chain combines TRBV14 with TRBJ2-7; no clear D. CDR3 length: 13 residues. Germline CDR1 and CDR2: SGHDN and FVKESK. Trimming removed 8 bases from V and 5 bases from J, with 16 bases in between. CDR3 nucleotide sequence: TGTGCCAGCGCCGAGGACGCCACCGACGAGCAGTACTTC. Translation: CASAEDATDEQYF.

The CDR3 is CASSLNRVENIQYF. For the CDR3, the DNA is TGTGCCAGCAGCTTAAACCGGGTAGAGAACATTCAGTACTTC. This chain joins TRBV7-2 and TRBJ2-4; D uncertain. This CDR3 has 14 amino acids. Germline V CDR1 and CDR2: SGHTA, FQGNSA. The V and J ends lost 2 bases and 7 bases respectively, with 12 bases between them.

The rearrangement uses TRBV19 and TRBJ1-3; 7 bases match TRBD1. Per the germline V gene, CDR1 is LNHDA and CDR2 is SQIVND (reference sequence). Trimming removed 9 bases from V and 2 bases from J; junction bases left unmatched: 7. This CDR3 is 14 amino acids long. CDR3 DNA: TGTGCCAGCGCAGGGGGGGATGCTGGAAACACCATATATTTT. This sequence encodes CASAGGDAGNTIYF. Combining the CDR3 with reference TRBV19 and TRBJ1-3 gives the whole variable domain DGGITQSPKYLFRKEGQNVTLSCEQNLNHDAMYWYRQDPGQGLRLIYYSQIVNDFQKGDIAEGYSVSREKKESFPLTVTSAQKNPTAFYLCASAGGDAGNTIYFGEGSWLTVV.

Sample share makes this clone large (0.1 to 1%). V gene TRBV11-2 combines with J gene TRBJ1-5; D is uncertain. There are 14 residues in the CDR3. Germline V lookup: CDR1 SGHAT, CDR2 FQNNGV. The V end lost 5 bases, the J end lost 6 bases, and 14 bases lay between the germline ends. The CDR3 loop reads CASSGDFGGQPQHF. In nucleotides, the CDR3 is TGTGCCAGCAGCGGAGACTTCGGCGGTCAGCCCCAGCATTTT.

V usage is TRBV5-1 and J usage is TRBJ1-1, with unresolved D. Trimming removed 1 base from V and 2 bases from J, with 6 bases in between. Germline lookup yields CDR1 SGHRS and CDR2 YFSETQ. CDR3 size: 13 residues. In DNA form, the CDR3 reads TGCGCCAGCAGCTTGAACGCAAACACTGAAGCTTTCTTT. Translation gives CASSLNANTEAFF.

This sequence joins TRBV28 and TRBJ1-1; D is uncertain. Germline values: CDR1 MDHEN, CDR2 SYDVKM. The CDR3 contains 14 residues. The V end was cut by 2 bases, the J end by 5 bases, with 12 bases between. CDR3 DNA sequence: TGTGCCAGCAGTTTAACGGGGAGAGGGACTGAAGCTTTCTTT. Translated, it gives CASSLTGRGTEAFF.

The chain employs TRBV30 and TRBJ1-1; D gene ambiguous. The CDR3 has 17 amino acids. With 3 bases removed from V and 0 bases from J, the gap between germline ends came to 20 bases. Germline V gene data show CDR1 as GTSNPN and CDR2 as SVGIG (reference sequence). The CDR3 loop is CAWSLTVRASMNTEAFF. CDR3 coding DNA: TGTGCCTGGAGCTTAACCGTTAGGGCTTCCATGAACACTGAAGCTTTCTTT.

The rearrangement joins TRBV5-1 to TRBJ1-5; D might be TRBD1 (6 bases). Germline values: CDR1 SGHRS, CDR2 YFSETQ. This CDR3 is 15 amino acids long. The V end lost 2 bases, the J end lost 5 bases, and 14 bases lay between the germline ends. CDR3 region: CASSFTGSADQPQHF. CDR3 coding DNA: TGCGCCAGCAGCTTTACAGGGAGCGCGGATCAGCCCCAGCATTTT.

This clone was picked up one time. The gene calls are TRBV30 and TRBJ2-7; D ambiguous. V was cut by 1 base and J by 3 bases, with 4 bases left in between. CDR1 and CDR2 (germline): GTSNPN, SVGIG (reference sequence). This CDR3 has 11 amino acids. In DNA, the CDR3 is TGTGCCTGGAGTGGACACTACGAGCAGTACTTC. Its protein is CAWSGHYEQYF.

The V and J genes are TRBV4-1 and TRBJ1-5; tentative D call: TRBD1 (6 bases). The CDR3 runs to 15 residues. Germline V gene lookup returns CDR1 MGHRA and CDR2 YSYEKL. V was cut by 4 bases and J by 2 bases, with 12 bases left in between. The CDR3 sequence: CASSPGAAGNQPQHF. The CDR3 DNA sequence: TGCGCCAGCAGCCCAGGGGCCGCTGGCAATCAGCCCCAGCATTTT.

This chain links TRBV15 with TRBJ1-4; D possibly corresponds to TRBD1 (5 bases). The CDR3 has 13 residues. Trimming shortened V by 3 bases and J by 7 bases, and 9 bases separated the two germline ends. Looked up from germline, CDR1 is LNHNV and CDR2 is YYDKDF (reference sequence). The DNA for the CDR3 is TGTGCCACCAGCAGGACAGCCGGTGAAAAACTGTTTTTT. Its protein is CATSRTAGEKLFF.

This clone was detected a few times. The chain carries TRBV7-9 and TRBJ1-1; D might be TRBD1 (6 bases). Germline values: CDR1 SEHNR, CDR2 FQNEAQ (reference sequence). V lost 5 bases to trimming and J lost 3 bases, with 22 bases between them. The CDR3 extends over 17 amino acids. In DNA form, the CDR3 reads TGTGCCAGCAGCAATGTAGGGGGGGACCATGGCTACACTGAAGCTTTCTTT. Translating gives CASSNVGGDHGYTEAFF.

The chain couples TRBV7-2 to TRBJ2-1; tentatively, D is TRBD1 or TRBD2 (5 bases each). CDR3 length: 15 amino acids. V lost 1 base and J lost 6, with 13 bases in between. CDR1 and CDR2 from the germline V gene are SGHTA and FQGNSA. The CDR3 sequence: CASSLEFLGVNEQFF. The CDR3 DNA sequence: TGTGCCAGCAGCTTAGAATTTCTGGGGGTCAATGAGCAGTTCTTC.

The chain carries TRBV2 and TRBJ1-3; 7 bases align to TRBD1. Germline V gene lookup returns CDR1 SNHLY and CDR2 FYNNEI. The V and J ends lost 6 bases and 6 bases, in that order; junction bases with no gene match: 8. The CDR3 runs to 14 residues. CDR3 in DNA: TGTGCCAGCAGCCGACAGGGACATGAAAACACCATATATTTT. As protein: CASSRQGHENTIYF. Supplemented by reference TRBV2 and TRBJ1-3, the full variable domain reads EPEVTQTPSHQVTQMGQEVILRCVPISNHLYFYWYRQILGQKVEFLVSFYNNEISEKSEIFDDQFSVERPDGSNFTLKIRSTKLEDSAMYFCASSRQGHENTIYFGEGSWLTVV.